This T cell receptor (beta chain) came from a study of control samples from healthy donors and cancer patients. The germline V gene encodes CDR1 MDHEN and CDR2 SYDVKM. The CDR3 is 17 amino acids. Details on this clone: One end of the junction fails to match germline, which may point to a read error.

Measured with immunoSEQ multiplex PCR; TCRdb has only the in-frame clones, and not every one. The profile shows roughly 120,000 clones, more than 85% of them singletons. Sequenced input: PBMCs. This rearrangement joins TRBV28 to TRBJ1-2, with 8 nucleotides matching TRBD1. This TCR derives from a man aged 50-60 years with head and neck cancer. This chain's CDR3 is CTSSPTGTGVGTGGYTF. The CDR3 nucleotides are TGTACCAGCAGCCCAACCGGGACAGGTGTCGGGACCGGTGGCTACACCTTC.